This is a list of T cell receptor beta chains from one sample in a study of blood T cell repertoires in COVID-19. Profiled with immunoSEQ multiplex PCR; TCRdb holds only in-frame clones, not every one. The sample lists about 160,000 clones; 70% to 85% were seen once. Sequenced: peripheral blood. Receptors were obtained from a woman aged 80 or over with acute or convalescent COVID-19. Both conserved end residues are part of each CDR3. D genes are given only for firm matches.

d_gene | j_gene | v_gene | CDR3nt | CDR3aa
TRBD1 | TRBJ1-1 | TRBV11-2 | TGTGCCAGCAGCACCCTTGGACAGGGCGATACTGAAGCTTTCTTT | CASSTLGQGDTEAFF
TRBD2 | TRBJ2-7 | TRBV9 | TGTGCCAGCAGCGTCGGGACTAGCGTATCCTACGAGCAGTACTTC | CASSVGTSVSYEQYF
. | TRBJ1-1 | TRBV19 | TGTGCCAGTAGTTCACGGACAGCGAGGAACACTGAAGCTTTCTTT | CASSSRTARNTEAFF
TRBD2 | TRBJ2-1 | TRBV5-4 | TGTGCCAGCAGCGCGGGAGGGACCCAATACAATGAGCAGTTCTTC | CASSAGGTQYNEQFF
TRBD2 | TRBJ2-7 | TRBV7-6 | TGTGCCAGCAGCACCGGGAGCGGGAGGGCCAAAAACTACGAGCAGTACTTC | CASSTGSGRAKNYEQYF
TRBD2 | TRBJ2-1 | TRBV6-1 | TGTGCCAGCAGTGTACTGACTAGCGGGAGGGCCGGTGAGCAGTTCTTC | CASSVLTSGRAGEQFF
. | TRBJ2-5 | TRBV18 | TGTGCCAGCTCCCTGTACCAAGAGACCCAGTACTTC | CASSLYQETQYF
. | TRBJ1-1 | TRBV3-1/TRBV3-2 | TGTGCCAGCAGCCAACTCAAAGGGGAAGGCACTGAAGCTTTCTTT | CASSQLKGEGTEAFF
. | TRBJ1-1 | TRBV29-1 | TGCAGCGTCACCAGGATGAACACTGAAGCTTTCTTT | CSVTRMNTEAFF
TRBD2 | TRBJ2-3 | TRBV11-2 | TGTGCCAGCAGCTTCGGGACTAGCGGCACAGATACGCAGTATTTT | CASSFGTSGTDTQYF